One sample yielded the 6 T cell receptor beta chains listed below, sequenced in a study of blood T cell repertoires in COVID-19. Here immunoSEQ multiplex PCR was the method, and the copy in TCRdb shows in-frame clones only, minus some. Here the sample spans about 190,000 clones, under 80% being singletons. The sequencing input was peripheral blood. Every receptor here comes from a woman between 45 and 65 years old with acute or convalescent COVID-19.

This chain uses TRBV30 with TRBJ2-2, with TRBD1 matching over 7 bases. The CDR3 has 15 amino acids. CDR1 and CDR2 from the germline V gene are GTSNPN and SVGIG (reference sequence). V was clipped by 4 bases and J by 4 bases; unmatched bases: 9. CDR3 nucleotides: TGTGCCTGGAAGACAGGGCGGGCCAGCACCGGGGAGCTGTTTTTT. This codes for CAWKTGRASTGELFF.

The CDR3: CASSYRTPQADTQYF. CDR3 bases: TGTGCCAGCAGTTACCGGACACCCCAGGCAGATACGCAGTATTTT. The chain couples TRBV6-5 to TRBJ2-3; weak D call: TRBD1 (5 bases). The V gene lost 2 bases and the J gene lost 4 bases, with 13 bases spanning the gap. CDR1 is MNHEY, CDR2 SVGAGI, per germline. This CDR3 has 15 amino acids.

A single count supports this clone. The chain uses TRBV11-2 and TRBJ1-2; 8 nucleotides align to TRBD1. CDR3 length equals 13 residues. Trimming at V came to 3 bases and at J to 6 bases, leaving 3 bases not matched to a gene. CDR1 and CDR2 from the germline V gene are SGHAT and FQNNGV. The CDR3 DNA reads TGTGCCAGCAGCTTGGCAGGGGGCAATGGCTACACCTTC. It yields the protein CASSLAGGNGYTF.

The genes are TRBV19 and TRBJ1-2; D remains unclear. The CDR3 is 12 amino acids. Germline loops: CDR1 LNHDA, CDR2 SQIVND (reference sequence). With 7 bases removed from V and 7 bases from J, the gap between germline ends came to 13 bases. The CDR3 spells CASTRSQVGYTF. In DNA form, the CDR3 reads TGTGCCAGTACCCGATCCCAGGTTGGCTACACCTTC.

V gene TRBV7-9 combines with J gene TRBJ1-5; D call uncertain. Germline assignment: CDR1 SEHNR and CDR2 FQNEAQ (reference sequence). Between the trimmed V and J ends, which lost 7 bases and 5 bases, there was a span of 12 bases. This CDR3 comprises 13 residues. The CDR3 coding sequence is TGTGCCAGCAAAGCCGAAGAGTATCAGCCCCAGCATTTT. This gives the protein CASKAEEYQPQHF.

The chain employs TRBV3-1 (or the pseudogene TRBV3-2) and TRBJ2-7; 10 bases match TRBD2. CDR3 size: 13 residues. After removal of 4 bases from V and 3 bases from J, the junction contained 0 bases not matched to a gene. Germline CDR1 is LGHDT and CDR2 is YNNKEL (reference sequence). The CDR3 DNA sequence: TGTGCCAGCAGCCGGACTAGCGGCTACGAGCAGTACTTC. It specifies CASSRTSGYEQYF.